This TCR beta chain was sequenced in a study of T cells in Graves' hyperthyroidism and ophthalmopathy. The germline V gene has CDR1 SEHNR and CDR2 FQNEAQ (reference sequence). V was cut by 1 base and J by 3 bases, with 7 bases left in between. This CDR3 has 13 amino acids. Amplification yielded TCR beta CDR3 regions, with RNA transcripts as the source. Primed by the HTBI set, a first-round RT-PCR was run on the TCR CDR3. TCRdb re-called the multiplex PCR reads through MiXCR, storing one row per CDR3 protein. The sample lists about 590,000 distinct CDR3 sequences; less than 20% were seen once. The patients, who ranged from 18 to 65 in age, presented with newly diagnosed hyperthyroidism lasting under 2 months. Exclusion of patients followed from uncontrolled infection, other autoimmune disease, pregnancy or lactation. This sample holds PBMCs from 8.5 to 10 ml fresh peripheral blood. This clonotype showed up many times. Its antigen is currently unknown.

Notes on the study in general: Blood also showed most of the thyroid clonotypes that were expanded above 0.001.

The sample taken for sequencing was blood. The chain employs TRBV7-9 and TRBJ2-7; no reliable D call. The sequence was obtained from a woman in her thirties with Graves' hyperthyroidism. The CDR3 nucleotides read TGTGCCAGCAGCTTAGATGATAGCTACGAGCAGTACTTC. Translating gives CASSLDDSYEQYF.